This T cell receptor (beta chain) stems from a study of T-cell reconstitution after alpha-beta-depleted transplantation in children. This clonotype was counted a few times. Library preparation (for TCRbeta) was performed with unique molecular identifiers. TCRdb redid the calling of the PCR reads with MiXCR, one entry per CDR3 protein. The sample carries 300,000 to 400,000 distinct CDR3 sequences, around 25% recorded once. Looked up from germline, CDR1 is MGHRA and CDR2 is YSYEKL. The CDR3 totals 18 residues. Trimming took 4 bases from V and 2 from J; bases not matched to a gene: 13. The J gene is TRBJ2-3, the V gene TRBV4-1; TRBD2 aligns across 9 bases. The material was PBMCs, mostly from graft donor cells, obtained 180 days after TCRalphabeta/CD19-depleted stem cell transplant. This receptor was taken from a male patient younger than 18 who had a stem cell transplant for acute lymphoblastic leukemia, so the T cells may come from the graft donor. This CDR3 is CASSRYPRLAAYTDTQYF. As DNA, the CDR3 is TGCGCCAGCAGCCGGTACCCGCGACTAGCGGCCTACACAGATACGCAGTATTTT.